Below, 19 T cell receptor beta chains from the same sample are listed, as sequenced in a study of response to subunit inactivated influenza vaccine. TCRdb redid the calling of the RT-PCR reads with MiXCR, one entry per CDR3 protein. This table holds a few hundred thousand distinct CDR3 sequences, 9.5% to 12% found once. The specimen comprised PBMCs from blood, sampled more than 35 days after vaccination. The receptors shown here come from a man over 45 who received an inactivated influenza vaccine.

This clonotype was picked up many times. The rearrangement links TRBV3-1 to TRBJ2-7; unclear D gene. The CDR3 consists of 13 residues. Germline assignment: CDR1 LGHDT and CDR2 YNNKEL (reference sequence). V dropped 0 bases and J dropped 4 bases, with 7 bases sitting between them. The CDR3 loop reads CASSQDDRYEQYF. The CDR3 bases are TGTGCCAGCAGCCAAGATGACCGGTACGAGCAGTACTTC.

This clonotype was seen ten or more times. The chain recombines TRBV12-3 or TRBV12-4 with TRBJ1-5; D unclear. This CDR3 contains 17 residues. With 2 bases removed from V and 5 bases from J, the gap between germline ends came to 19 bases. The CDR3 DNA is TGTGCCAGCAGTTTATATGAAGCGGGTTACTTGGATCAGCCCCAGCATTTT. Translating it yields CASSLYEAGYLDQPQHF.

The V call is TRBV28, the J call TRBJ2-7, with TRBD1 matching 11 bases. Trimming cost V 6 bases and J 2 bases; bases outside gene matches: 9. This CDR3 has 16 amino acids. Germline CDR1 reads MDHEN; CDR2 reads SYDVKM. CDR3 nucleotides: TGTGCCAGCAGCACGCGGATGGGACAGGGGGCCTACGAGCAGTACTTC. It translates to CASSTRMGQGAYEQYF.

There are a few counts of this clonotype. The rearrangement links TRBV20-1 to TRBJ2-4, with 7 nucleotides matching TRBD1. The CDR3 covers 15 residues. Germline CDR1 and CDR2: DFQATT and SNEGSKA (reference sequence). After removal of 0 bases from V and 3 bases from J, the junction contained 5 bases not matched to a gene. The CDR3 DNA is TGCAGTGCTAGAGAACAGGGGACAAACAAAAACATTCAGTACTTC. The encoded protein is CSAREQGTNKNIQYF.

In its sample, this clonotype was seen many times. The CDR3 nucleotides read TGTGCCAGCAGCTTGTCCAAGGTAGACTATGGCTACACCTTC. This codes for CASSLSKVDYGYTF. This chain connects TRBV5-6 to TRBJ1-2; no definite D call. V lost 1 base and J 3 bases, leaving 10 bases between the germline ends. Germline-derived CDR1 and CDR2 are SGHDT and YYEEEE. The CDR3 has 14 residues.

The chain recombines TRBV3-1 with TRBJ2-2, with D uncertain. The V and J ends lost 5 bases and 0 bases respectively, with 10 bases between them. The germline V gene encodes CDR1 LGHDT and CDR2 YNNKEL (reference sequence). The CDR3 length is 15 residues. The CDR3 DNA reads as TGTGCCAGCAGCTACGACACGGCGAACACCGGGGAGCTGTTTTTT. This sequence encodes CASSYDTANTGELFF.

This clonotype was seen more than once but under ten times. The chain is built from TRBV7-9 and TRBJ2-4; D gene uncertain. V lost 5 bases and J 2 bases, leaving 16 bases between the germline ends. Germline V CDR1 and CDR2: SEHNR, FQNEAQ (reference sequence). This CDR3 is built from 16 residues. The CDR3 protein is CASSPSRVTSKNIQYF. The CDR3 nucleotides are TGTGCCAGCAGCCCCTCTAGGGTTACTTCCAAAAACATTCAGTACTTC.

The V gene is TRBV7-9, the J gene TRBJ2-3; 8 positions agree with TRBD1. The CDR3 consists of 15 residues. CDR1 SEHNR and CDR2 FQNEAQ come from the germline V gene (reference sequence). V trimming: 3 bases; J trimming: 2 bases; junction bases outside the gene matches: 4. As DNA, the CDR3 is TGTGCCAGCAGCTTTACGGGACAGGTCACAGATACGCAGTATTTT. Amino acids: CASSFTGQVTDTQYF.

This clonotype came up a few times. V and J are TRBV6-5 and TRBJ2-3, with D maybe TRBD1 (6 bases). Germline assignment: CDR1 MNHEY and CDR2 SVGAGI. The CDR3 sequence is 14 residues long. Deletions cut 5 bases from V and 3 bases from J, with 12 bases between. The CDR3: CASSNLRGTDTQYF. The CDR3 nucleotides are TGTGCCAGCAGTAACCTCAGGGGAACAGATACGCAGTATTTT.

This clonotype was counted many times. This chain joins TRBV28 and TRBJ2-1; 13 bases align to TRBD2. CDR1 and CDR2 (germline): MDHEN, SYDVKM. The V and J ends lost 6 bases and 8 bases, in that order; junction bases with no gene match: 25. This CDR3 is built from 21 residues. This chain's CDR3 is CASSRGGQPLLAGGPPDEQFF. CDR3 nucleotides: TGTGCCAGCAGCCGAGGGGGACAGCCTCTACTAGCGGGGGGGCCGCCCGATGAGCAGTTCTTC. Drawing the rest from reference TRBV28 and TRBJ2-1, the complete variable domain is DVKVTQSSRYLVKRTGEKVFLECVQDMDHENMFWYRQDPGLGLRLIYFSYDVKMKEKGDIPEGYSVSREKKERFSLILESASTNQTSMYLCASSRGGQPLLAGGPPDEQFFGPGTRLTVL.

The rearrangement uses TRBV7-3 and TRBJ2-1; possibly TRBD2 for D (6 bases). CDR3 size: 15 residues. The V end lost 5 bases, the J end lost 4 bases, and 15 bases lay between the germline ends. Per germline, CDR1 SGHTA and CDR2 FQGTGA. This CDR3 reads CASSPRRGVYNEQFF. CDR3 nucleotides: TGTGCCAGCAGCCCCCGACGCGGGGTTTACAATGAGCAGTTCTTC.

At least ten counts were recorded for this clonotype. The genes are TRBV5-1 and TRBJ1-5; 8 nucleotides match TRBD1. Germline V gene lookup returns CDR1 SGHRS and CDR2 YFSETQ. The CDR3 has 16 residues. The V segment lost 4 bases and the J segment 0 bases; nucleotides outside the gene matches: 6. CDR3: CASSPGQGYSNQPQHF. CDR3 DNA sequence: TGCGCCAGCAGCCCCGGACAGGGTTATAGCAATCAGCCCCAGCATTTT.

J is TRBJ2-1 and V is TRBV15; D might be TRBD2 (5 bases). From germline, CDR1 is LNHNV and CDR2 YYDKDF (reference sequence). The CDR3 loop spans 15 amino acids. V lost 0 bases to trimming and J lost 3 bases, with 9 bases between them. In DNA form, the CDR3 reads TGTGCCACCAGCAGAGAATCGGGGTACTACAATGAGCAGTTCTTC. Protein sequence: CATSRESGYYNEQFF.

The chain links TRBV12-3 or TRBV12-4 to TRBJ2-7; D is perhaps TRBD2 (5 bases). This CDR3 contains 13 residues. Deletions cut 6 bases from V and 6 bases from J, with 15 bases between. Written as DNA, the CDR3 is TGTGCCAGCAGCGCAGGTTGGGCGGGCGAGCAGTACTTC. Residues: CASSAGWAGEQYF.

This clonotype was picked up a small number of times. V is TRBV6-1 and J is TRBJ2-1; the match to TRBD1 covers 7 bases. The CDR3 spans 15 residues. Trimming took 7 bases from V and 8 from J; bases not matched to a gene: 14. Looked up from germline, CDR1 is MNHNS and CDR2 is SASEGT. CDR3 nucleotides: TGTGCCAGCAAGCCCACCGGGACAGCAAGCGATGAGCAGTTCTTC. Its translation: CASKPTGTASDEQFF.

This chain uses TRBV7-8 with TRBJ2-5; D may correspond to TRBD1 or TRBD2 (6 bases each). The germline V gene has CDR1 SGHVS and CDR2 FQNEAQ. This CDR3 has 14 amino acids. Between the trimmed V and J ends, which lost 3 bases and 5 bases, there was a span of 13 bases. The CDR3 DNA sequence: TGTGCCAGCAGCTTGATGACCGGGGGCGAGACCCAGTACTTC. This codes for CASSLMTGGETQYF.

The chain couples TRBV18 to TRBJ1-2; D perhaps matches TRBD1 (5 bases). Germline lookup yields CDR1 KGHSH and CDR2 LQKENI. V was cut by 6 bases and J by 7 bases, with 18 bases left in between. CDR3 length equals 14 residues. In DNA, the CDR3 is TGTGCCAGCTCCCCTTCGGGGCCTATGAGTGGCTACACCTTC. It specifies CASSPSGPMSGYTF.

This clonotype turned up a few times. The chain has TRBV20-1 and TRBJ2-3; D is possibly TRBD2 (6 bases). V lost 3 bases, J lost 2 bases, and 9 bases lay in between. CDR3 length equals 13 residues. From germline, CDR1 is DFQATT and CDR2 SNEGSKA (reference sequence). CDR3 in amino acids: CSASGGFTDTQYF. CDR3 DNA: TGCAGTGCTAGCGGGGGATTCACAGATACGCAGTATTTT.

The chain has TRBV5-1 and TRBJ1-1, with TRBD1 matching over 9 bases. There are 17 residues in the CDR3. Germline lookup yields CDR1 SGHRS and CDR2 YFSETQ. The junction had 16 bases not matched to a gene; V was cut back by 4 bases and J by 6 bases. The CDR3 bases are TGCGCCAGCAGCGAAGAAAGTCCCGGGACAGGGCTTGCTGAAGCTTTCTTT. This codes for CASSEESPGTGLAEAFF.